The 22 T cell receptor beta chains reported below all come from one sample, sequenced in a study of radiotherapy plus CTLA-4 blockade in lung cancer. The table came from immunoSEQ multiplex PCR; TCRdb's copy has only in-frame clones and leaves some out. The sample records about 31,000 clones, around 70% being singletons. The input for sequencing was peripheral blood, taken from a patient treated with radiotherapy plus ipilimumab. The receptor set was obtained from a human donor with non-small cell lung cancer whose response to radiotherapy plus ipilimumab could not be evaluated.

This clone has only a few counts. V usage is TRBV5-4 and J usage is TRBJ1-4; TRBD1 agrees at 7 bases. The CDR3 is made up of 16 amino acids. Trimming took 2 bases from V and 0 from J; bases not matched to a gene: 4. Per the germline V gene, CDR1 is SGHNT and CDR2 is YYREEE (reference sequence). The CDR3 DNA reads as TGTGCCAGCAGCTTCGGGACAGCTGCAACTAATGAAAAACTGTTTTTT. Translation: CASSFGTAATNEKLFF. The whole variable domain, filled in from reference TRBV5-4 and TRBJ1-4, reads ETGVTQSPTHLIKTRGQQVTLRCSSQSGHNTVSWYQQALGQGPQFIFQYYREEENGRGNFPPRFSGLQFPNYSSELNVNALELDDSALYLCASSFGTAATNEKLFFGSGTQLSVL.

CDR3 sequence reads: CASSAQGTAAEKLFF. Written as DNA, the CDR3 is TGCGCCAGCAGTGCCCAGGGAACGGCGGCCGAAAAACTGTTTTTT. The V and J genes are TRBV10-2 and TRBJ1-4; a possible D gene is TRBD1 (5 bases). Trimming took 4 bases from V and 8 from J, leaving 17 bases between them. CDR1 WSHSY and CDR2 SAAADI come from the germline V gene. The length of the CDR3 is 15 residues.

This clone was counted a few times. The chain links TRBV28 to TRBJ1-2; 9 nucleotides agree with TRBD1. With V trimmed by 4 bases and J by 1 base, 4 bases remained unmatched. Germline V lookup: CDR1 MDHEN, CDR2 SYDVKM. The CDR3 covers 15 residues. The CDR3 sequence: CASSSRQGGNYGYTF. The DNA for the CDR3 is TGTGCCAGCAGTTCCAGACAGGGGGGTAACTATGGCTACACCTTC.

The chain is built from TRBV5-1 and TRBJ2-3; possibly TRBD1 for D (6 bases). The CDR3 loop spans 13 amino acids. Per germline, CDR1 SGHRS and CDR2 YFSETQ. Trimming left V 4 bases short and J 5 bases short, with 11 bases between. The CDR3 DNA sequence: TGCGCCAGCAGCCTTACAGGGAGAGATACGCAGTATTTT. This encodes CASSLTGRDTQYF.

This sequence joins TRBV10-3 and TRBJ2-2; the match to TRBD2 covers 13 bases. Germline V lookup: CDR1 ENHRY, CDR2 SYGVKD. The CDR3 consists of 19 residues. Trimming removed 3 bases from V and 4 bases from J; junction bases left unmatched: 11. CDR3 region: CAISEPGLAGLRPTGELFF. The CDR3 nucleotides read TGTGCCATCAGTGAACCGGGACTAGCGGGACTTAGGCCCACCGGGGAGCTGTTTTTT.

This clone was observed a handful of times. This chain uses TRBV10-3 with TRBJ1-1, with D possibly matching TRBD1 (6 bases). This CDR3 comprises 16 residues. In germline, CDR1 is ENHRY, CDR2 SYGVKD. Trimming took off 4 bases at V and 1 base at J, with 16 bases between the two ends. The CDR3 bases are TGTGCCATCAGTGCGCGATCGTCAGGGGAGAACACTGAAGCTTTCTTT. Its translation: CAISARSSGENTEAFF.

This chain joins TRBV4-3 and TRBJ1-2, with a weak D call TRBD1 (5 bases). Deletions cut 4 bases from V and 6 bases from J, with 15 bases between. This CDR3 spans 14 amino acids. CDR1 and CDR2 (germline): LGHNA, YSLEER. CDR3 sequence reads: CASSRYRQTDGYTF. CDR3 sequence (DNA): TGCGCCAGCAGCCGCTACAGACAGACAGATGGCTACACCTTC.

CDR3 sequence (DNA): TGTGCCAGCTCACCACGAGAGGACACCGGGGAGCTGTTTTTT. Its translation: CASSPREDTGELFF. The chain recombines TRBV18 with TRBJ2-2; D uncertain. The germline V and J ends were trimmed by 1 base and 3 bases, with 6 bases remaining between them. The CDR3 is made up of 14 amino acids. Germline lookup yields CDR1 KGHSH and CDR2 LQKENI.

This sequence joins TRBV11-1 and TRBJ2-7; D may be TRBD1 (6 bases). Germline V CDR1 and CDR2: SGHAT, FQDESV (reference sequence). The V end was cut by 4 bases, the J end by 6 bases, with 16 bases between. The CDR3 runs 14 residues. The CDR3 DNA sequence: TGTGCCAGCAGCTACCTCCAACAGGGTGGCGAGCAGTACTTC. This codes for CASSYLQQGGEQYF.

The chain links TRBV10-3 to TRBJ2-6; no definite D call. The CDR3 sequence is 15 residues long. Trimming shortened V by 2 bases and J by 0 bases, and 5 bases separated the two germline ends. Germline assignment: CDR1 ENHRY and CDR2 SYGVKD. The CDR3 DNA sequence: TGTGCCATCAGTGAGACAGCCTCTGGGGCCAACGTCCTGACTTTC. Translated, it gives CAISETASGANVLTF.

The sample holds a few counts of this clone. The DNA for the CDR3 is TGTGCCAGCAGCTTAGAATGGGGGGGACCCTACGAGCAGTACTTC. The encoded protein is CASSLEWGGPYEQYF. The rearrangement links TRBV7-6 to TRBJ2-7, with 7 bases fitting TRBD2. CDR1 and CDR2 from the germline V gene are SGHVS and FNYEAQ. The length of the CDR3 is 15 residues. J lost 2 bases, V lost 1 base, and 5 bases had no gene match. The variable domain in full, with the rest retrieved from reference TRBV7-6 and TRBJ2-7, is GAGVSQSPRYKVTKRGQDVALRCDPISGHVSLYWYRQALGQGPEFLTYFNYEAQQDKSGLPNDRFSAERPEGSISTLTIQRTEQRDSAMYRCASSLEWGGPYEQYFGPGTRLTVT.

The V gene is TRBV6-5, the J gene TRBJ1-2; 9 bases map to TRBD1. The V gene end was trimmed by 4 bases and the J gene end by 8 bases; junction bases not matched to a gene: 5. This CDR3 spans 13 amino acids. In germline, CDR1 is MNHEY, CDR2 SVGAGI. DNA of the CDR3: TGTGCCAGCAGTTCATGGACAGGGGAAGGCTACACCTTC. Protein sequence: CASSSWTGEGYTF.

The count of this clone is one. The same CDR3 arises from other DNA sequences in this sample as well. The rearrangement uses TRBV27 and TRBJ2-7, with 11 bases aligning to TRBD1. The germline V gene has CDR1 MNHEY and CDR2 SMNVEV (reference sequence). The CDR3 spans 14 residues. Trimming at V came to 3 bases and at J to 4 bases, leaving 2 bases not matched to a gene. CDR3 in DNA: TGTGCCAGCAGTTTCGGGACAGGGGGTTACGAGCAGTACTTC. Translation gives CASSFGTGGYEQYF.

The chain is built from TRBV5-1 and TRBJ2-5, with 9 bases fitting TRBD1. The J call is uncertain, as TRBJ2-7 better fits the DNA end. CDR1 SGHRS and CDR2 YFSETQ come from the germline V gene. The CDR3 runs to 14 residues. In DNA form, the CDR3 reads TGCGCCAGCAGCTTGGGAACAGGGGGCCGCGAGCAGTACTTC. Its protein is CASSLGTGGREQYF.

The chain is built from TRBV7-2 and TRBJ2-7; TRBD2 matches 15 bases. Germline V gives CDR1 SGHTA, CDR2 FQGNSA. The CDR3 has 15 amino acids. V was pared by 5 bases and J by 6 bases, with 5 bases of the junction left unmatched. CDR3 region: CASSRTSGRAPEQYF. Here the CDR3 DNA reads TGTGCCAGCAGCAGGACTAGCGGGAGGGCCCCCGAGCAGTACTTC.

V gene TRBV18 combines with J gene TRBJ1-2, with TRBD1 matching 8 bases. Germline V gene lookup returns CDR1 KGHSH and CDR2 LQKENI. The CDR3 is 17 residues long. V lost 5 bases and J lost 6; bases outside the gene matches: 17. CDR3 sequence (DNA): TGTGCCAGCTCATCAGACAGGACAGGGCTTACCACTGATGGCTACACCTTC. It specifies CASSSDRTGLTTDGYTF.

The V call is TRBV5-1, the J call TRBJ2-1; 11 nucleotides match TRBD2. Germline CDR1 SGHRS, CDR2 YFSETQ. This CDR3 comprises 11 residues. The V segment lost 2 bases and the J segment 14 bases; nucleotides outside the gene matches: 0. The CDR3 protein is CASSFSGREFF. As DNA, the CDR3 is TGCGCCAGCAGCTTTAGCGGGAGGGAGTTCTTC.

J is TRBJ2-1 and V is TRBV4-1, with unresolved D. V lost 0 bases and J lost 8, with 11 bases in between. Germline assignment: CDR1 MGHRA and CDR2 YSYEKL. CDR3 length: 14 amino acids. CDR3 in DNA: TGCGCCAGCAGCCAAGATCCCAGGTGGGATGAGCAGTTCTTC. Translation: CASSQDPRWDEQFF.

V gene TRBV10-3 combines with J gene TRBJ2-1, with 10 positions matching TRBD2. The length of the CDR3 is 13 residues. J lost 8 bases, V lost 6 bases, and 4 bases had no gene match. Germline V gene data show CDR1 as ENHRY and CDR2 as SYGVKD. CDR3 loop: CAIRASGSDEQFF. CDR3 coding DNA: TGTGCCATCAGGGCTAGCGGGAGTGATGAGCAGTTCTTC.

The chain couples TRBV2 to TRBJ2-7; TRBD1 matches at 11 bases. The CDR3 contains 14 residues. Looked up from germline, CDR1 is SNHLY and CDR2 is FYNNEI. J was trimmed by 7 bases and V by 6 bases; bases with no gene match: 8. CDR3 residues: CASRGDRGSGEQYF. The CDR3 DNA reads TGTGCCAGCAGAGGGGACAGGGGGTCGGGAGAGCAGTACTTC.

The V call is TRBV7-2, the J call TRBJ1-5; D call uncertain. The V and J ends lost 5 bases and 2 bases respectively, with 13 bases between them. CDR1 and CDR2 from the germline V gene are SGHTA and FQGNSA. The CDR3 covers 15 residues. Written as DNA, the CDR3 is TGTGCCAGCAGCCAGTACCCAGGTGGCAATCAGCCCCAGCATTTT. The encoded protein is CASSQYPGGNQPQHF.

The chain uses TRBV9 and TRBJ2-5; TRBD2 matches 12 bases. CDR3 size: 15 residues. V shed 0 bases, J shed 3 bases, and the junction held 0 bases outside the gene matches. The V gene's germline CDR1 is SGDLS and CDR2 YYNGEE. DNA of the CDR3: TGTGCCAGCAGCGTAGGGACTAGCGGGAAAGAGACCCAGTACTTC. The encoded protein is CASSVGTSGKETQYF.